These 5 T cell receptor beta chains came from one sample sequenced in a study of blood T cell repertoires in COVID-19. The repertoire was sequenced with immunoSEQ multiplex PCR; TCRdb's copy has only in-frame clones and lacks some. The data hold 45,000 to 75,000 clones, with 80% to 90% observed a single time. The sequenced material came from peripheral blood. Every receptor here comes from a man aged 55 to 70 with acute or convalescent COVID-19.

The rearrangement joins TRBV5-1 to TRBJ2-1; D possibly corresponds to TRBD2 (5 bases). V lost 2 bases to trimming and J lost 8 bases, with 14 bases between them. CDR3 size: 14 residues. The germline gives CDR1 SGHRS, CDR2 YFSETQ. The CDR3 loop reads CASSFVGAGHEQFF. CDR3 bases: TGCGCCAGCAGCTTCGTAGGCGCGGGCCATGAGCAGTTCTTC.

This clone came up a few times. The CDR3 sequence: CASSKEGRASGSPLHF. For the CDR3, the DNA is TGTGCCAGCAGCAAAGAAGGCAGGGCGTCTGGCTCACCCCTCCACTTT. The V call is TRBV21-1, the J call TRBJ1-6; the table's D gene call, TRBD1, was not cross checked with the DNA. TRBV21-1 is a pseudogene segment. The CDR3 covers 16 residues.

The rearrangement joins TRBV24-1 to TRBJ2-5; D ambiguous. This CDR3 is built from 13 residues. Germline lookup yields CDR1 KGHDR and CDR2 SFDVKD. V lost 0 bases and J 9 bases, leaving 10 bases between the germline ends. CDR3 bases: TGTGCCACCAGTGATTTGGGCAGTGGGCCCCAGTACTTC. As protein: CATSDLGSGPQYF.

This clone appeared a single time. The rearrangement joins TRBV6-5 to TRBJ1-2; 9 bases line up with TRBD1. The CDR3 consists of 15 residues. V shed 6 bases, J shed 4 bases, and the junction held 9 bases outside the gene matches. Germline loops: CDR1 MNHEY, CDR2 SVGAGI. The CDR3: CASRSGTGYGYGYTF. CDR3 in DNA: TGTGCCAGCAGGTCCGGGACAGGGTATGGCTATGGCTACACCTTC.

This clone was counted only a few times. The rearrangement uses TRBV19 and TRBJ2-5; 8 positions match TRBD1. This CDR3 region has 16 residues. V lost 4 bases and J lost 5; bases outside the gene matches: 12. Per germline, CDR1 LNHDA and CDR2 SQIVND (reference sequence). The DNA of the CDR3 is TGTGCCAGTAGTAAGATTGGGGCAGGGGGCGATGAGACCCAGTACTTC. This codes for CASSKIGAGGDETQYF. Using reference TRBV19 and TRBJ2-5 for the parts outside the CDR3, the full variable domain is DGGITQSPKYLFRKEGQNVTLSCEQNLNHDAMYWYRQDPGQGLRLIYYSQIVNDFQKGDIAEGYSVSREKKESFPLTVTSAQKNPTAFYLCASSKIGAGGDETQYFGPGTRLLVL.